This TCR beta chain was found in a study of blood T cell repertoires in COVID-19. As for the study in general: COVID-19 samples collected from the United States, Italy and Spain covered acute and convalescent phases. Sources were T cells, B-cell-depleted T cells, or PBMCs; the material itself was cDNA or gDNA.

CDR3 size: 12 residues. Per the germline V gene, CDR1 is LGHDT and CDR2 is YNNKEL (reference sequence). V gave up 4 bases and J gave up 3 bases, with 6 bases separating them. In the original workflow: Reference gene primer amplification yielded estimated nucleated cell counts. The data were produced by immunoSEQ multiplex PCR, yet TCRdb's version contains in-frame clones alone and is incomplete. That table gives V, J and clone size, and the DNA gave D and trimming. The sample lists about 86,000 clones, around 80% occurring once. The receptor was isolated from a man between 65 and 85 years old with acute or convalescent COVID-19. The sample was peripheral blood. The genes are TRBV3-1 (or the pseudogene TRBV3-2) and TRBJ1-2; D is unclear. The CDR3 bases are TGTGCCAGCAGCCTCCAGTACTATGGCTACACCTTC. Its protein product is CASSLQYYGYTF.